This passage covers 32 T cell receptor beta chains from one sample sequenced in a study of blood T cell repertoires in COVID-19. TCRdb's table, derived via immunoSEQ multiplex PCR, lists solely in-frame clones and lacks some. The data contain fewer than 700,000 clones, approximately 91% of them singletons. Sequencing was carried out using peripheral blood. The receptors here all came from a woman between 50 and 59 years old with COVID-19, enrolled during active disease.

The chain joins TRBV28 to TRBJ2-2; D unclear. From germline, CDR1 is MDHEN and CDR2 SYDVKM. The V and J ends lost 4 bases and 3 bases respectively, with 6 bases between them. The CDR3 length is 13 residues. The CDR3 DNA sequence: TGTGCCAGCAGTTCTCCCGACACCGGGGAGCTGTTTTTT. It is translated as CASSSPDTGELFF.

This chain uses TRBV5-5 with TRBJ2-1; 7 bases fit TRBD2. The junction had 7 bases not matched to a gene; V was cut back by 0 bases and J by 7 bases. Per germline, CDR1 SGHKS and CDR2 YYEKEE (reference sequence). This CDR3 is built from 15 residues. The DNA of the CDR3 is TGTGCCAGCAGCTTGGGACGGACTAGTTATAATGAGCAGTTCTTC. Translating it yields CASSLGRTSYNEQFF.

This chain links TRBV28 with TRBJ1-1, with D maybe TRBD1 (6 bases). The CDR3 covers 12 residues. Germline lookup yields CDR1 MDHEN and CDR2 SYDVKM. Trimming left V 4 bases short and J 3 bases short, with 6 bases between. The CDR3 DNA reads TGTGCCAGCAGTTCAGGGGACACTGAAGCTTTCTTT. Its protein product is CASSSGDTEAFF.

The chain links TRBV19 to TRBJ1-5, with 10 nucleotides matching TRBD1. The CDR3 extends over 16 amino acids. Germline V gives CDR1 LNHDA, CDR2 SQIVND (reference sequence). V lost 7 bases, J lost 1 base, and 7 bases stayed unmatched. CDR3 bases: TGTGCCAGTACCGACGGGACAGGGGTAAGCAATCAGCCCCAGCATTTT. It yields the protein CASTDGTGVSNQPQHF. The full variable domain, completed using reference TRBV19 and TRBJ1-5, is DGGITQSPKYLFRKEGQNVTLSCEQNLNHDAMYWYRQDPGQGLRLIYYSQIVNDFQKGDIAEGYSVSREKKESFPLTVTSAQKNPTAFYLCASTDGTGVSNQPQHFGDGTRLSIL.

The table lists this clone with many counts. The CDR3 DNA sequence: TGTGCCAGCAGCCCACCCAGAGGGGGCCCGGTCCAATCTGGAAACACCATATATTTT. Amino acid sequence: CASSPPRGGPVQSGNTIYF. This chain joins TRBV3-1 (or the pseudogene TRBV3-2) and TRBJ1-3; 7 positions match TRBD1. The V gene's germline CDR1 is LGHDT and CDR2 YNNKEL (reference sequence). The CDR3 extends over 19 amino acids. Unmatched junction bases numbered 16, after V lost 4 bases and J lost 1 base.

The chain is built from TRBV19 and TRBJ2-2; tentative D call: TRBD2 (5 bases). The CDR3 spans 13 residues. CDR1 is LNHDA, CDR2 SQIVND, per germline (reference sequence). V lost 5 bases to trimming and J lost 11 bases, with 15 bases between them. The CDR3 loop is CASSPRGAEELFF. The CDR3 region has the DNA TGTGCCAGTAGTCCTCGGGGTGCGGAAGAGCTGTTTTTT.

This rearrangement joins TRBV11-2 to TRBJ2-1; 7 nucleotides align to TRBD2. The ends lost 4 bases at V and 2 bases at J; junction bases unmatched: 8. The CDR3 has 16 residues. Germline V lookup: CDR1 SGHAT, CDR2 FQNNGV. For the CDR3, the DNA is TGTGCCAGCAGCTCACCTACGGGACTACCCTACAATGAGCAGTTCTTC. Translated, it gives CASSSPTGLPYNEQFF. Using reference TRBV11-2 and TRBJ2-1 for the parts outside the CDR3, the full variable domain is EAGVAQSPRYKIIEKRQSVAFWCNPISGHATLYWYQQILGQGPKLLIQFQNNGVVDDSQLPKDRFSAERLKGVDSTLKIQPAKLEDSAVYLCASSSPTGLPYNEQFFGPGTRLTVL.

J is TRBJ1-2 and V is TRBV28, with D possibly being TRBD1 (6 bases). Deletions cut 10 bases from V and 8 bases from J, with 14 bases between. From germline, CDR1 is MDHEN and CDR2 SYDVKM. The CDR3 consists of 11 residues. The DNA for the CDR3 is TGTGCCATCGGACAGTCTATAGGCTACACCTTC. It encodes CAIGQSIGYTF.

This CDR3 reads CAWSSLYGYTF. Written as DNA, the CDR3 is TGTGCCTGGAGTTCCCTATATGGCTACACCTTC. This rearrangement joins TRBV30 to TRBJ1-2, with unresolved D. The V and J ends lost 2 bases and 5 bases respectively, with 6 bases between them. The CDR3 is 11 amino acids. CDR1 and CDR2 from the germline V gene are GTSNPN and SVGIG (reference sequence).

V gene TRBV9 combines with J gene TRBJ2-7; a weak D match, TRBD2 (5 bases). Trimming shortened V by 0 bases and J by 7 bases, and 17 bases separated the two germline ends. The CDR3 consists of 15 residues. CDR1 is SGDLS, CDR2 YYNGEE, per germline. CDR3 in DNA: TGTGCCAGCAGCGTAGATCCCGGGATCCAGAGGGAGCAGTACTTC. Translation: CASSVDPGIQREQYF. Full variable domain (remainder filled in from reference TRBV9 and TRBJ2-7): DSGVTQTPKHLITATGQRVTLRCSPRSGDLSVYWYQQSLDQGLQFLIQYYNGEERAKGNILERFSAQQFPDLHSELNLSSLELGDSALYFCASSVDPGIQREQYFGPGTRLTVT.

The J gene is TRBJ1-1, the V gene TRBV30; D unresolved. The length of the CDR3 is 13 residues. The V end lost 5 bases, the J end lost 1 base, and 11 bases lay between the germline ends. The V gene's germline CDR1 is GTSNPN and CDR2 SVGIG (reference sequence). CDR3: CAWARGANTEAFF. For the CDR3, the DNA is TGTGCCTGGGCCCGGGGAGCGAACACTGAAGCTTTCTTT.

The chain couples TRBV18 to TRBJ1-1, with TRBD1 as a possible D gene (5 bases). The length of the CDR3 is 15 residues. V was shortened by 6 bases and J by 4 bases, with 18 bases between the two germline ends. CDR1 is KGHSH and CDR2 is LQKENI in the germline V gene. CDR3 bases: TGTGCCAGCTCTTTCACGGGAGGGGAGAGCACTGAAGCTTTCTTT. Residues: CASSFTGGESTEAFF.

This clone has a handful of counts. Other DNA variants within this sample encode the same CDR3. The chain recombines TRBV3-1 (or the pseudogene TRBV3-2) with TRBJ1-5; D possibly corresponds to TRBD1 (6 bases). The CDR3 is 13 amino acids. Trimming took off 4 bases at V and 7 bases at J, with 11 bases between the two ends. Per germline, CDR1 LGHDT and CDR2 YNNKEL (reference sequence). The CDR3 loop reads CASSPTGSQPQHF. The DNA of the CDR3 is TGTGCCAGCAGCCCGACAGGTAGCCAGCCCCAGCATTTT.

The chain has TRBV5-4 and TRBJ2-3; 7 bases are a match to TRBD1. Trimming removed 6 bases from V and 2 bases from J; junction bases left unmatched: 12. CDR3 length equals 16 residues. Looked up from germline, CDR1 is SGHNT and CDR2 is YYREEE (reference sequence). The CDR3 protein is CASTPTGTVLTDTQYF. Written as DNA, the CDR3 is TGTGCCAGCACGCCCACCGGGACAGTCCTCACAGATACGCAGTATTTT.

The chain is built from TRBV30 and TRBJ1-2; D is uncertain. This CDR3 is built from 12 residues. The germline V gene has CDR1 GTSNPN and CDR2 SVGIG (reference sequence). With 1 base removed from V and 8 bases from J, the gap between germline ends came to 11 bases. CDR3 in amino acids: CAWSAGNGGYTF. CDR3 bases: TGTGCCTGGAGTGCGGGTAACGGAGGCTACACCTTC.

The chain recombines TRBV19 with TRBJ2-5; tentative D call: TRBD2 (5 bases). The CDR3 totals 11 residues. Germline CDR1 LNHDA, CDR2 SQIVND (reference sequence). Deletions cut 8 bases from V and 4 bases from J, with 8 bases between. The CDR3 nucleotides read TGTGCCAGTGGAGAGGGAGAGACCCAGTACTTC. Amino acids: CASGEGETQYF.

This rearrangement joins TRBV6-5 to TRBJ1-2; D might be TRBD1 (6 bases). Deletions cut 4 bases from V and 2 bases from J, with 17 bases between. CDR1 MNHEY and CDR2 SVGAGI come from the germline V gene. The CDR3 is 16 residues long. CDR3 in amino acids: CASSSLRGAANYGYTF. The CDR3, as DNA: TGTGCCAGCAGTTCCCTGCGGGGGGCTGCGAACTATGGCTACACCTTC.

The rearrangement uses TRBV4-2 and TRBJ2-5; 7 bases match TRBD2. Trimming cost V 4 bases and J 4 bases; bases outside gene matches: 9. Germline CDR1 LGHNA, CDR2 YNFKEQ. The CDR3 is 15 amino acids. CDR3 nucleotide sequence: TGTGCCAGCAGCCCAGAGCGGGACCTCAGAGAGACCCAGTACTTC. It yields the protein CASSPERDLRETQYF.

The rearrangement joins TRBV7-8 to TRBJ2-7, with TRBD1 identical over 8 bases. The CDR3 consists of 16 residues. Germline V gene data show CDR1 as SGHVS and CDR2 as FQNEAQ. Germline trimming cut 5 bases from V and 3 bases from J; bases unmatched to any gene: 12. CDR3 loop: CASSRLSRDRSYEQYF. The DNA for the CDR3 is TGTGCCAGCAGCCGTCTCAGCCGGGACAGGAGCTACGAGCAGTACTTC.

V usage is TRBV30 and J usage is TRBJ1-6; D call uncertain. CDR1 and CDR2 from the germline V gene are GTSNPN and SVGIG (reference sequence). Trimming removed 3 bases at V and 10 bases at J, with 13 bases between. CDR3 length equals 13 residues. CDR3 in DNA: TGTGCCTGGAGGTCCAAATTCCGGTCACCCCTCCACTTT. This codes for CAWRSKFRSPLHF.

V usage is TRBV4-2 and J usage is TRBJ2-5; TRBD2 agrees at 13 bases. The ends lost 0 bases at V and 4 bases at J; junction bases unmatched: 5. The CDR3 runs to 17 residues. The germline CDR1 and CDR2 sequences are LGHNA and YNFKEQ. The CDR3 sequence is CASSQELLAGGGETQYF. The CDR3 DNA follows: TGTGCCAGCAGCCAAGAGCTACTAGCGGGGGGGGGAGAGACCCAGTACTTC.

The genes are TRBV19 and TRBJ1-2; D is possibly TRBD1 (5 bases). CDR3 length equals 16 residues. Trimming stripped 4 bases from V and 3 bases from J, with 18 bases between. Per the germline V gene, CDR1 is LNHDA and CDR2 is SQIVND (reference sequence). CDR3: CASSTRGGGGDYGYTF. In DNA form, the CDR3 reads TGTGCCAGTAGTACGCGTGGCGGGGGAGGGGACTATGGCTACACCTTC.

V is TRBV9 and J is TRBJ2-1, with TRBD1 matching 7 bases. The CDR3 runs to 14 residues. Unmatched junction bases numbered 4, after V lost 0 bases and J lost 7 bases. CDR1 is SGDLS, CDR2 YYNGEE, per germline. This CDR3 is CASSVGGTDNEQFF. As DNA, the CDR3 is TGTGCCAGCAGCGTAGGTGGGACAGATAATGAGCAGTTCTTC.

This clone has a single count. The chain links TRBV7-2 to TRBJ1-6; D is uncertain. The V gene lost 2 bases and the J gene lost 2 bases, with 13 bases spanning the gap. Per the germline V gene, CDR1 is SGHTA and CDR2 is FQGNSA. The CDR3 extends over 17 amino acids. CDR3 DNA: TGTGCCAGCAGCTTACTAACGATTACCGCCTATAATTCACCCCTCCACTTT. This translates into CASSLLTITAYNSPLHF.

CDR3 coding DNA: TGTGCCAGCAGCCGAAGCGTAACCGGGGAGCTGTTTTTT. It codes for CASSRSVTGELFF. The chain carries TRBV7-2 and TRBJ2-2; D call uncertain. The V end lost 5 bases, the J end lost 5 bases, and 9 bases lay between the germline ends. The CDR3 has 13 amino acids. CDR1 and CDR2 (germline): SGHTA, FQGNSA.

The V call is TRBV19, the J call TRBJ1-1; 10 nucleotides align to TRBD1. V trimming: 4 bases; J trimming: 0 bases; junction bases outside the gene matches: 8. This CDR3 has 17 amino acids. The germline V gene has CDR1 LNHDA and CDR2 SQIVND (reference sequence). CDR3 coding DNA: TGTGCCAGTAGTACCGGTGGGACAGGGGATTTGAACACTGAAGCTTTCTTT. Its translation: CASSTGGTGDLNTEAFF.

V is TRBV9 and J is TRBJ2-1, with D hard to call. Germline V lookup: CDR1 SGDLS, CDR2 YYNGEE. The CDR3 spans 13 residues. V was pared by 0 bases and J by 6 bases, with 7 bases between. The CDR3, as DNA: TGTGCCAGCAGCGTAGTTAGTGGCAATGAGCAGTTCTTC. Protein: CASSVVSGNEQFF.

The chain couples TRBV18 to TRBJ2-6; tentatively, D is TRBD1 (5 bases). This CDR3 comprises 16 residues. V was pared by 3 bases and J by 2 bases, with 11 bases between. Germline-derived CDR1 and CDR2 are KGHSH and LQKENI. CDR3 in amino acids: CASSPAGSPGANVLTF. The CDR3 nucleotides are TGTGCCAGCTCACCGGCAGGGTCGCCTGGGGCCAACGTCCTGACTTTC.

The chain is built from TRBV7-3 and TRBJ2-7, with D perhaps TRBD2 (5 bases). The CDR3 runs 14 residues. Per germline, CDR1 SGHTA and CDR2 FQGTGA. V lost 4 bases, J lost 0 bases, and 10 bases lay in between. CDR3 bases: TGTGCCAGCAGCTCTCGGGCGGGCTCCTACGAGCAGTACTTC. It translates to CASSSRAGSYEQYF. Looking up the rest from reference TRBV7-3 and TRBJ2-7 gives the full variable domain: GAGVSQTPSNKVTEKGKYVELRCDPISGHTALYWYRQSLGQGPEFLIYFQGTGAADDSGLPNDRFFAVRPEGSVSTLKIQRTERGDSAVYLCASSSRAGSYEQYFGPGTRLTVT.

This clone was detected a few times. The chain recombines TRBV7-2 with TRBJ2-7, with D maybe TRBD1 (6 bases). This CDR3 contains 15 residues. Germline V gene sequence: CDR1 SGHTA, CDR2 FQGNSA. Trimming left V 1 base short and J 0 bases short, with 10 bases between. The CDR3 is CASSLEGTPSYEQYF. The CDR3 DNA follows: TGTGCCAGCAGCTTAGAAGGGACACCCTCCTACGAGCAGTACTTC.

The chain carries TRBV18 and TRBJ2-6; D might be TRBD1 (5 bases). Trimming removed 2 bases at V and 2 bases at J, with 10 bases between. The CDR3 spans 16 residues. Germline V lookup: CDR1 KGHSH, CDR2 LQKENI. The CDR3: CASSPRAGTGANVLTF. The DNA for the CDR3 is TGTGCCAGCTCACCAAGGGCAGGGACTGGGGCCAACGTCCTGACTTTC. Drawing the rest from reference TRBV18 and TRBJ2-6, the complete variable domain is NAGVMQNPRHLVRRRGQEARLRCSPMKGHSHVYWYRQLPEEGLKFMVYLQKENIIDESGMPKERFSAEFPKEGPSILRIQQVVRGDSAAYFCASSPRAGTGANVLTFGAGSRLTVL.

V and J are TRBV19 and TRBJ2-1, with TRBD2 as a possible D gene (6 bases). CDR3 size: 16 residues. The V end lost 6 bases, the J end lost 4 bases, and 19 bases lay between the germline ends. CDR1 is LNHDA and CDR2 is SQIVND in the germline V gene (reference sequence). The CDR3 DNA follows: TGTGCCAGTAGGGAGGGAACTTCCTCCCGGTACAATGAGCAGTTCTTC. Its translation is CASREGTSSRYNEQFF. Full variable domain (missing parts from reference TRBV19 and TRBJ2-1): DGGITQSPKYLFRKEGQNVTLSCEQNLNHDAMYWYRQDPGQGLRLIYYSQIVNDFQKGDIAEGYSVSREKKESFPLTVTSAQKNPTAFYLCASREGTSSRYNEQFFGPGTRLTVL.